Shown below are 17 T cell receptor beta chains from a single sample sequenced in a study of T cell repertoires in cytomegalovirus infection. TCRdb redid the calling of the reads with MiXCR, one entry per CDR3 protein. The table lists roughly 720,000 distinct CDR3 sequences, less than 40% of them singletons, with around 3% in the top ten. The sample comprised PBMCs. These TCRs come from a human donor in good health (CMV status not recorded). Some clones in this sample may be carry-over from other donors' samples.

CDR3 in DNA: TGTGCCAGCAGGGCCCGGACTGTTAGCAATCAGCCCCAGCATTTT. Translation gives CASRARTVSNQPQHF. The V and J genes are TRBV2 and TRBJ1-5; D is unclear. Germline V CDR1 and CDR2: SNHLY, FYNNEI. The CDR3 is 15 residues long. Trimming pared 6 bases from V and 0 bases from J, leaving 12 bases between. Full variable domain (outside the CDR3, taken from reference TRBV2 and TRBJ1-5): EPEVTQTPSHQVTQMGQEVILRCVPISNHLYFYWYRQILGQKVEFLVSFYNNEISEKSEIFDDQFSVERPDGSNFTLKIRSTKLEDSAMYFCASRARTVSNQPQHFGDGTRLSIL.

The V gene is TRBV19, the J gene TRBJ2-7, with 7 bases fitting TRBD1. This CDR3 comprises 16 residues. Germline CDR1 LNHDA, CDR2 SQIVND (reference sequence). V was pared by 5 bases and J by 4 bases, with 14 bases of the junction left unmatched. Here the CDR3 reads CASSPTDRAGRYEQYF. In nucleotides, the CDR3 is TGTGCCAGTAGTCCAACAGACAGGGCCGGTAGATACGAGCAGTACTTC.

The V and J genes are TRBV20-1 and TRBJ2-3; tentatively, D is TRBD2 (6 bases). Germline V gene lookup returns CDR1 DFQATT and CDR2 SNEGSKA (reference sequence). This CDR3 comprises 15 residues. Trimming took off 0 bases at V and 0 bases at J, with 10 bases between the two ends. For the CDR3, the DNA is TGCAGTGCTAGAGATCCTGGGACTAGCACAGATACGCAGTATTTT. The encoded protein is CSARDPGTSTDTQYF.

The chain carries TRBV28 and TRBJ2-3; 12 nucleotides line up with TRBD1. V shed 6 bases, J shed 8 bases, and the junction held 18 bases outside the gene matches. CDR3 length equals 18 residues. Germline loops: CDR1 MDHEN, CDR2 SYDVKM. CDR3 loop: CASRSYPGQGARYATQYF. CDR3 DNA sequence: TGTGCCAGCAGATCCTATCCGGGACAGGGGGCCCGTTATGCTACGCAGTATTTT. Based on the CDR3 plus reference TRBV28 and TRBJ2-3, the full variable domain is DVKVTQSSRYLVKRTGEKVFLECVQDMDHENMFWYRQDPGLGLRLIYFSYDVKMKEKGDIPEGYSVSREKKERFSLILESASTNQTSMYLCASRSYPGQGARYATQYFGPGTRLTVL.

CDR3 coding DNA: TGTGCCAGCAGCTTAGTCTTCGCCCGCAATCAGCCCCAGCATTTT. Amino acid sequence: CASSLVFARNQPQHF. The V and J genes are TRBV11-3 and TRBJ1-5, with D unresolved. This CDR3 comprises 15 residues. V lost 1 base and J 2 bases, leaving 9 bases between the germline ends. The germline gives CDR1 SGHNT, CDR2 YENEEA.

This clonotype was seen a handful of times. The chain joins TRBV7-9 to TRBJ1-1, with 10 bases identical to TRBD1. The CDR3 length is 16 residues. V shed 5 bases, J shed 1 base, and the junction held 7 bases outside the gene matches. CDR1 is SEHNR, CDR2 FQNEAQ, per germline (reference sequence). This CDR3 reads CASSPRGQGRNTEAFF. In nucleotides, the CDR3 is TGTGCCAGCAGCCCCCGGGGACAGGGGAGGAACACTGAAGCTTTCTTT.

This clonotype was picked up a small number of times. This chain uses TRBV5-1 with TRBJ1-1; tentatively, D is TRBD1 (5 bases). This CDR3 comprises 15 residues. From germline, CDR1 is SGHRS and CDR2 YFSETQ. Trimming pared 0 bases from V and 6 bases from J, leaving 15 bases between. CDR3 sequence reads: CASSLVRGARAEAFF. The DNA for the CDR3 is TGCGCCAGCAGCTTGGTACGGGGCGCGCGCGCTGAAGCTTTCTTT.

V usage is TRBV7-9 and J usage is TRBJ2-6, with no clear D. The CDR3 is 14 residues long. The V and J ends lost 7 bases and 1 base respectively, with 8 bases between them. CDR1 is SEHNR, CDR2 FQNEAQ, per germline (reference sequence). CDR3 sequence reads: CASTLESGANVLTF. Here the CDR3 DNA reads TGTGCCAGCACCCTGGAGTCTGGGGCCAACGTCCTGACTTTC.

As to this clonotype: A much larger clone differs from this one at a single base, so this may be a read error. The J gene is TRBJ1-1, the V gene TRBV7-8, with 7 bases aligning to TRBD1. CDR1 and CDR2 from the germline V gene are SGHVS and FQNEAQ. CDR3 length: 14 amino acids. The CDR3 nucleotides are TGTACCAGCAGCTTCGGGACAGTTAACACTGAAGCTTTCTTT. Amino acids: CTSSFGTVNTEAFF. Complete variable domain (other parts from reference TRBV7-8 and TRBJ1-1): GAGVSQSPRYKVAKRGQDVALRCDPISGHVSLFWYQQALGQGPEFLTYFQNEAQLDKSGLPSDRFFAERPEGSVSTLKIQRTQQEDSAVYLCTSSFGTVNTEAFFGQGTRLTVV.

V is TRBV6-2 or TRBV6-3 and J is TRBJ2-7; 10 bases agree with TRBD2. Germline trimming cut 4 bases from V and 6 bases from J; bases unmatched to any gene: 6. The CDR3 runs to 14 residues. Germline CDR1 reads MNHEY; CDR2 reads SVGEGT. The DNA of the CDR3 is TGTGCCAGCAGTTGGACTAGCGGAGTGGGCGAGCAGTACTTC. Translating it yields CASSWTSGVGEQYF.

The DNA for the CDR3 is TGTGCGACGGTGACAGACCAAGAGACCCAGTACTTC. The encoded protein is CATVTDQETQYF. V gene TRBV6-1 combines with J gene TRBJ2-5, with a weak D call TRBD1 (5 bases). This CDR3 comprises 12 residues. Germline V gives CDR1 MNHNS, CDR2 SASEGT.

This clonotype was seen a handful of times. The rearrangement links TRBV6-6 to TRBJ1-6; tentatively, D is TRBD1 (6 bases). Germline CDR1 MNHNY, CDR2 SVGAGI (reference sequence). The CDR3 has 17 residues. V was pared by 5 bases and J by 5 bases, with 19 bases between. CDR3 residues: CASSTAGQISNNSPLHF. The CDR3 DNA sequence: TGTGCCAGCAGTACCGCCGGACAGATAAGCAATAATTCACCCCTCCACTTT.

V gene TRBV19 combines with J gene TRBJ1-5; D possibly corresponds to TRBD1 (6 bases). Germline CDR1 is LNHDA and CDR2 is SQIVND (reference sequence). This CDR3 contains 15 residues. Deletions cut 7 bases from V and 2 bases from J, with 15 bases between. CDR3 sequence: CASNGPEGGNQPQHF. The CDR3 region has the DNA TGTGCCAGTAATGGGCCCGAGGGGGGCAATCAGCCCCAGCATTTT.

The rearrangement links TRBV6-5 to TRBJ2-7; a possible D gene is TRBD2 (7 bases). From germline, CDR1 is MNHEY and CDR2 SVGAGI. There are 14 residues in the CDR3. V lost 2 bases, J lost 0 bases, and 8 bases lay in between. For the CDR3, the DNA is TGTGCCAGCAGTTACCGGGGGGCCTCCTACGAGCAGTACTTC. Protein: CASSYRGASYEQYF.

The chain is built from TRBV2 and TRBJ2-4, with no clear D. The germline V gene has CDR1 SNHLY and CDR2 FYNNEI. This CDR3 region has 10 residues. Deletions cut 6 bases from V and 5 bases from J, with 2 bases between. The DNA for the CDR3 is TGTGCCAGCAGGGAAAACATTCAGTACTTC. Amino acid sequence: CASRENIQYF.

The chain carries TRBV7-6 and TRBJ2-5, with TRBD1 matching over 7 bases. CDR3 length: 14 residues. V lost 3 bases to trimming and J lost 2 bases; unmatched junction nucleotides: 3. Germline V gene sequence: CDR1 SGHVS, CDR2 FNYEAQ. The CDR3 sequence: CASSFSGGQETQYF. The CDR3 DNA reads TGTGCCAGCAGCTTTTCAGGGGGACAAGAGACCCAGTACTTC. Based on the CDR3 plus reference TRBV7-6 and TRBJ2-5, the full variable domain is GAGVSQSPRYKVTKRGQDVALRCDPISGHVSLYWYRQALGQGPEFLTYFNYEAQQDKSGLPNDRFSAERPEGSISTLTIQRTEQRDSAMYRCASSFSGGQETQYFGPGTRLLVL.

This clonotype turned up a few times. V gene TRBV13 combines with J gene TRBJ2-3; D gene ambiguous. The CDR3 extends over 15 amino acids. The germline CDR1 and CDR2 sequences are PRHDT and FYEKMQ (reference sequence). Trimming cost V 7 bases and J 0 bases, with 14 bases left between them. The CDR3 is CASTATISSTDTQYF. For the CDR3, the DNA is TGTGCCAGCACCGCTACTATATCTAGCACAGATACGCAGTATTTT.